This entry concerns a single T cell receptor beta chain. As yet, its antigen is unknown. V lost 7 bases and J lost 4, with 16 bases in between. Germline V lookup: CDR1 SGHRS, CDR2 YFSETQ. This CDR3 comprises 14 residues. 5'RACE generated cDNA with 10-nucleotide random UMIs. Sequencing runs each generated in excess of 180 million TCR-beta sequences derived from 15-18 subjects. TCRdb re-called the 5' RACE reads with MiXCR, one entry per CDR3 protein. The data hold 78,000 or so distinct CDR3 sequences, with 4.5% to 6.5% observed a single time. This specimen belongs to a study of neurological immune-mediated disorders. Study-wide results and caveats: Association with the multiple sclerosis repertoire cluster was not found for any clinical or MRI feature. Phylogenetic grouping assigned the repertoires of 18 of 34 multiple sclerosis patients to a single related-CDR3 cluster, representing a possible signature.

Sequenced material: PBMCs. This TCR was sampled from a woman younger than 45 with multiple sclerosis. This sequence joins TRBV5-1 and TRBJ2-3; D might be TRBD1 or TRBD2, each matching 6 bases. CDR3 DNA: TGCGCCAGCGGAGGGACAACTGGTCCAGATACGCAGTATTTT. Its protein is CASGGTTGPDTQYF. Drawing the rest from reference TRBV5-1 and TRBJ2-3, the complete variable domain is KAGVTQTPRYLIKTRGQQVTLSCSPISGHRSVSWYQQTPGQGLQFLFEYFSETQRNKGNFPGRFSGRQFSNSRSEMNVSTLELGDSALYLCASGGTTGPDTQYFGPGTRLTVL.